A single sample gave rise to the 3 T cell receptor beta chains below, sequenced in a study of a mutant IDH1 vaccine in newly diagnosed glioma. Time point in this sample: week 35, safety follow-up. Vaccinated patients received 300 ug of mutant IDH1 20-mer peptide per dose, with topical imiquimod. These receptors have no known antigen. Sequencing used immunoSEQ multiplex PCR; TCRdb keeps in-frame clones, though not all of them. Of about 65,000 clones listed, roughly 79% were seen once; the top ten hold approximately 5%. The sample consisted of PBMCs, taken from a glioma patient whose treatment included an IDH1 peptide vaccine. The receptors derive from a man in his forties or fifties with glioma.

The sample holds one count of this clone. V and J are TRBV7-2 and TRBJ2-3, with D possibly being TRBD2 (5 bases). Germline V lookup: CDR1 SGHTA, CDR2 FQGNSA. V dropped 5 bases and J dropped 2 bases, with 11 bases sitting between them. The CDR3 has 14 amino acids. This chain's CDR3 is CASSDKLVTDTQYF. Here the CDR3 DNA reads TGTGCCAGCAGCGACAAACTAGTCACAGATACGCAGTATTTT. The variable domain in full, with the rest retrieved from reference TRBV7-2 and TRBJ2-3, is GAGVSQSPSNKVTEKGKDVELRCDPISGHTALYWYRQSLGQGLEFLIYFQGNSAPDKSGLPSDRFSAERTGGSVSTLTIQRTQQEDSAVYLCASSDKLVTDTQYFGPGTRLTVL.

CDR3 region: CASSPGQGPPLHF. The CDR3 DNA follows: TGTGCCAGCAGCCCCGGACAGGGCCCACCCCTCCACTTT. The J gene is TRBJ1-6, the V gene TRBV5-6; TRBD1 aligns across 8 bases. The CDR3 is 13 residues long. V shed 4 bases, J shed 11 bases, and the junction held 5 bases outside the gene matches. In germline, CDR1 is SGHDT, CDR2 YYEEEE.

J is TRBJ1-2 and V is TRBV11-2; possible D gene TRBD1, 6 bases. The CDR3 is 14 amino acids. Trimming left V 6 bases short and J 3 bases short, with 14 bases between. The germline V gene has CDR1 SGHAT and CDR2 FQNNGV. CDR3 DNA: TGTGCCAGCAGTCCTCGGGACACCTACTATGGCTACACCTTC. Protein: CASSPRDTYYGYTF.